The clone carrying this T cell receptor beta chain came up a few times. The antigen is unknown. The sample originates from a study of response to subunit inactivated influenza vaccine. General study points: Seasonal influenza vaccination, on each occasion, was suggested by the authors to recruit few new T cells.

TCRdb redid the calling of the RT-PCR reads with MiXCR, one entry per CDR3 protein. Of approximately 160,000 distinct CDR3 sequences in the sample, approximately 12% were seen once. CDR3 size: 12 residues. From germline, CDR1 is MNHEY and CDR2 SMNVEV (reference sequence). V dropped 4 bases and J dropped 6; count of bases not matched to a gene: 2. This receptor was identified in a man aged 45 to 75 who received an inactivated influenza vaccine. The rearrangement uses TRBV27 and TRBJ1-1; 7 bases match TRBD1. The specimen comprised CD8+ T cells sorted from PBMCs, sampled 23 months after vaccination. CDR3 sequence (DNA): TGTGCCAGCAGTTCAGGGGGTTCTGAAGCTTTCTTT. Its translation: CASSSGGSEAFF.